This TCR beta chain was sequenced for a study of blood T cell repertoires in COVID-19. Study at large: Nucleic acid was either cDNA or gDNA, and it came from T cells, B-cell-depleted T cells, or PBMCs.

From germline, CDR1 is SGHRS and CDR2 YFSETQ. This CDR3 contains 17 residues. The germline V and J ends were trimmed by 4 bases and 0 bases, with 16 bases remaining between them. Each participant's cohort was designated according to participant-reported clinical history. A COVID-19 case was met by exposed participants within 2 weeks before study entry. Source study methods: For nucleated cells, counts were estimated from reference gene primer amplification. Method: immunoSEQ multiplex PCR; TCRdb's copy keeps in-frame clones and lacks some. That table supplies the V and J calls and clone size; D and trimming were determined from the DNA. The profile shows about 430,000 clones, about 88% of them singletons.

The specimen was PBMCs or T cells enriched from blood (not recorded which). This TCR came from a woman under 30 who had been exposed to COVID-19. This sequence joins TRBV5-1 and TRBJ1-4, with TRBD1 as a possible D gene (5 bases). The CDR3 sequence is CASSRNYRFATNEKLFF. In DNA, the CDR3 is TGCGCCAGCAGCAGGAACTACAGGTTCGCAACTAATGAAAAACTGTTTTTT.